The 14 T cell receptor beta chains given below trace back to one sample, sequenced in a study of OX40 agonist ivuxolimab in advanced cancers. Measured with immunoSEQ multiplex PCR; TCRdb has only the in-frame clones, and not every one. The sample records over 10,000 clones, approximately 87% being singletons. Source: CD4+ or CD8+ T cells sorted from blood, taken in a trial of the OX40 agonist ivuxolimab. Receptor source: an adult with an advanced solid tumor such as melanoma, head and neck, liver or kidney cancer.

DNA for the CDR3: TGTGCCAGCAGCCAAGTGAACACTGAAGCTTTCTTT. The encoded protein is CASSQVNTEAFF. J is TRBJ1-1 and V is TRBV7-9, with D uncertain. V was shortened by 5 bases and J by 0 bases, with 4 bases between the two germline ends. The CDR3 runs 12 residues. CDR1 is SEHNR, CDR2 FQNEAQ, per germline (reference sequence).

This chain joins TRBV9 and TRBJ1-1, with a tentative D call TRBD1 (5 bases). In germline, CDR1 is SGDLS, CDR2 YYNGEE. The CDR3 is 15 residues long. The V and J ends lost 0 bases and 1 base respectively, with 10 bases between them. DNA for the CDR3: TGTGCCAGCAGCGTAGAAACAGGCAAGAACACTGAAGCTTTCTTT. Translated: CASSVETGKNTEAFF.

The gene calls are TRBV9 and TRBJ2-2, with 8 bases matching TRBD2. The germline gives CDR1 SGDLS, CDR2 YYNGEE. J was trimmed by 3 bases and V by 0 bases; bases with no gene match: 4. The CDR3 length is 16 residues. DNA of the CDR3: TGTGCCAGCAGCGTAGATCCTAGCGGGTACACCGGGGAGCTGTTTTTT. As protein: CASSVDPSGYTGELFF.

This sequence joins TRBV11-2 and TRBJ2-7; the D is unclear. V gave up 5 bases and J gave up 2 bases, with 10 bases separating them. CDR1 and CDR2 (germline): SGHAT, FQNNGV. The CDR3 extends over 13 amino acids. The CDR3 is CASSPSSAYEQYF. The CDR3 DNA follows: TGTGCCAGCAGCCCTTCTTCAGCCTACGAGCAGTACTTC.

The chain is built from TRBV27 and TRBJ2-7; D is possibly TRBD2 (6 bases). The ends were cut back, 3 bases at V and 5 bases at J, with 14 bases in the middle. This CDR3 is 14 amino acids long. Germline V gene lookup returns CDR1 MNHEY and CDR2 SMNVEV (reference sequence). CDR3 DNA sequence: TGTGCCAGCAGTTTCGGAGGGCCAGAAGACGAGCAGTACTTC. It encodes CASSFGGPEDEQYF.

The chain is built from TRBV9 and TRBJ2-4; possibly TRBD2 for D (6 bases). Trimming pared 4 bases from V and 7 bases from J, leaving 15 bases between. This CDR3 is built from 14 residues. The germline gives CDR1 SGDLS, CDR2 YYNGEE. The CDR3 DNA reads TGTGCCAGCAGCCCGGGGGTGGGCTCTAACATTCAGTACTTC. It translates to CASSPGVGSNIQYF. Supplemented by reference TRBV9 and TRBJ2-4, the full variable domain reads DSGVTQTPKHLITATGQRVTLRCSPRSGDLSVYWYQQSLDQGLQFLIQYYNGEERAKGNILERFSAQQFPDLHSELNLSSLELGDSALYFCASSPGVGSNIQYFGAGTRLSVL.

This sequence joins TRBV6-6 and TRBJ1-2; D remains unclear. Germline lookup yields CDR1 MNHNY and CDR2 SVGAGI (reference sequence). V shed 3 bases and J shed 7 bases, with 9 bases lying between them. CDR3 length: 12 residues. The CDR3 coding sequence is TGTGCCAGCAGTTATGCAGGTCCTGGCTACACCTTC. It is translated as CASSYAGPGYTF.

The chain employs TRBV28 and TRBJ1-1, with no clear D. The CDR3 has 14 amino acids. Trimming took 3 bases from V and 0 from J, leaving 8 bases between them. CDR1 and CDR2 (germline): MDHEN, SYDVKM. The CDR3 nucleotides are TGTGCCAGCAGTTTTGAGCGTGTGAACACTGAAGCTTTCTTT. The encoded protein is CASSFERVNTEAFF.

The chain combines TRBV10-2 with TRBJ2-7; possibly TRBD1 for D (6 bases). This CDR3 comprises 14 residues. The germline V and J ends were trimmed by 4 bases and 7 bases, with 17 bases remaining between them. Looked up from germline, CDR1 is WSHSY and CDR2 is SAAADI. CDR3 nucleotides: TGCGCCAGCAGTGTGGGGGCGGTGGGTGGAGAGCAGTACTTC. Residues: CASSVGAVGGEQYF.

By sample fraction, this clone is medium-sized. The DNA for the CDR3 is TGCGCCAGCAGCCAGGGGACATATACGAACACTGAAGCTTTCTTT. Protein product: CASSQGTYTNTEAFF. The rearrangement links TRBV5-1 to TRBJ1-1; tentatively, D is TRBD1 (6 bases). V shed 4 bases and J shed 1 base, with 14 bases lying between them. Germline-derived CDR1 and CDR2 are SGHRS and YFSETQ. This CDR3 has 15 amino acids. The whole variable domain, filled in from reference TRBV5-1 and TRBJ1-1, reads KAGVTQTPRYLIKTRGQQVTLSCSPISGHRSVSWYQQTPGQGLQFLFEYFSETQRNKGNFPGRFSGRQFSNSRSEMNVSTLELGDSALYLCASSQGTYTNTEAFFGQGTRLTVV.

The rearrangement joins TRBV14 to TRBJ2-7, with D perhaps TRBD1 (6 bases). There are 14 residues in the CDR3. Germline loops: CDR1 SGHDN, CDR2 FVKESK. The V gene lost 3 bases and the J gene lost 2 bases, with 11 bases spanning the gap. The CDR3 region is CASSHERGTYEQYF. CDR3 nucleotides: TGTGCCAGCAGCCACGAGAGGGGGACCTACGAGCAGTACTTC.

V gene TRBV7-9 combines with J gene TRBJ2-5; D is possibly TRBD1 (6 bases). The CDR3 covers 17 residues. Germline CDR1 is SEHNR and CDR2 is FQNEAQ (reference sequence). V was shortened by 1 base and J by 1 base, with 16 bases between the two germline ends. The CDR3, as DNA: TGTGCCAGCAGCTTAGGGCCCGGGACACTTATCCAAGAGACCCAGTACTTC. It yields the protein CASSLGPGTLIQETQYF.

This rearrangement joins TRBV5-1 to TRBJ1-4, with 7 bases matching TRBD1. Germline V gene lookup returns CDR1 SGHRS and CDR2 YFSETQ. This CDR3 comprises 16 residues. V lost 3 bases to trimming and J lost 4 bases; unmatched junction nucleotides: 9. The CDR3 sequence is CASSSERGLNNEKLFF. The CDR3 bases are TGCGCCAGCAGCTCCGAGAGGGGGCTAAATAATGAAAAACTGTTTTTT.

The chain employs TRBV5-6 and TRBJ2-1; 8 bases agree with TRBD2. J was trimmed by 9 bases and V by 4 bases; bases with no gene match: 9. The CDR3 sequence is 14 residues long. Germline V gives CDR1 SGHDT, CDR2 YYEEEE. CDR3 in amino acids: CASSLTGTRTEQFF. The CDR3 DNA is TGTGCCAGCAGCCTAACCGGGACTAGGACTGAGCAGTTCTTC.